The entry that follows covers one TCR beta chain sequence. Its antigen is not known. Peripheral blood was collected from the related graft donor on the marrow donation day. This table comes from immunoSEQ multiplex PCR, and its TCRdb copy is limited to in-frame clones, with some not included. The sample yields about 30,000 clones, without any singletons. The data derive from a study of T cells after posttransplantation cyclophosphamide. Findings and limits, study-wide: TRB clonality was highly associated with recipient CMV seropositivity and reactivation. Later blood repertoires were often dominated by clones from the donor CD8+ memory compartment.

The receptor was derived from an older woman in good health, CMV-negative, and a related stem cell transplant donor. Material: PBMCs.

DNA of the CDR3: TGTGCCTGGAGTGAGTTTACGGGTATTTCCTACGAGCAGTACTTC. Amino acids: CAWSEFTGISYEQYF. The chain employs TRBV30 and TRBJ2-7, with D unresolved. Germline values: CDR1 GTSNPN, CDR2 SVGIG (reference sequence). CDR3 length equals 15 residues. The V end was cut by 1 base, the J end by 1 base, with 14 bases between. The full variable domain, completed using reference TRBV30 and TRBJ2-7, is SQTIHQWPATLVQPVGSPLSLECTVEGTSNPNLYWYRQAAGRGLQLLFYSVGIGQISSEVPQNLSASRPQDRQFILSSKKLLLSDSGFYLCAWSEFTGISYEQYFGPGTRLTVT.